The 32 T cell receptor beta chains below come from one sample, sequenced in a study of shared clonotypes between healthy human individuals (dated by TCRdb to between 2020 and 2021). Libraries were made using the immunoSEQ multiplex PCR assay. This immuneACCESS table, as held by TCRdb, lists in-frame sequences with V and J called but not all clones. Of the missing ones, under half trace to an unresolved V gene in checked studies; the others have no known cause. The sample yields 640,000 or so clones; 60% to 80% were counted once. 1.8% of the sample lies in the top ten. The specimen sequenced was memory CD4+ T cells sorted from blood. The label giving this sample's cell subset or site can be read as: CD45RA-negative fraction. Source of these receptors: a woman aged 30 to 39 in good health.

The chain uses TRBV7-2 and TRBJ1-1; D gene ambiguous. This CDR3 contains 13 residues. The germline V gene has CDR1 SGHTA and CDR2 FQGNSA. V dropped 1 base and J dropped 3 bases, with 6 bases sitting between them. The CDR3 DNA is TGTGCCAGCAGCTTAGGCACTTACACTGAAGCTTTCTTT. Translation gives CASSLGTYTEAFF.

The chain links TRBV5-6 to TRBJ2-7, with D perhaps assigned TRBD1 or TRBD2 (5 bases each). The V end lost 1 base, the J end lost 5 bases, and 7 bases lay between the germline ends. This CDR3 is 12 amino acids long. In germline, CDR1 is SGHDT, CDR2 YYEEEE. The CDR3 nucleotides are TGTGCCAGCAGCTTGTGGGGGAACGAGCAGTACTTC. The encoded protein is CASSLWGNEQYF. Using reference TRBV5-6 and TRBJ2-7 for the parts outside the CDR3, the full variable domain is DAGVTQSPTHLIKTRGQQVTLRCSPKSGHDTVSWYQQALGQGPQFIFQYYEEEERQRGNFPDRFSGHQFPNYSSELNVNALLLGDSALYLCASSLWGNEQYFGPGTRLTVT.

This chain connects TRBV7-6 to TRBJ1-2, with D tentatively TRBD1 (5 bases). Germline assignment: CDR1 SGHVS and CDR2 FNYEAQ. The V end was cut by 5 bases, the J end by 3 bases, with 16 bases between. This CDR3 spans 15 amino acids. The CDR3 DNA reads as TGTGCCAGCAGCGCCGGGACGGGTCCCGACTATGGCTACACCTTC. Translated: CASSAGTGPDYGYTF.

This clone was seen a few times. The chain carries TRBV4-1 and TRBJ2-2, with D unclear. The CDR3 has 14 amino acids. Germline V gene data show CDR1 as MGHRA and CDR2 as YSYEKL. Trimming pared 7 bases from V and 0 bases from J, leaving 9 bases between. The CDR3 DNA is TGCGCCAGCAACGACGGAACGAACACCGGGGAGCTGTTTTTT. Translation gives CASNDGTNTGELFF.

There are a few counts of this clone. The rearrangement joins TRBV15 to TRBJ2-6; D is possibly TRBD1 (6 bases). Germline CDR1 LNHNV, CDR2 YYDKDF (reference sequence). Trimming pared 5 bases from V and 3 bases from J, leaving 14 bases between. This CDR3 region has 16 residues. CDR3 sequence reads: CATSEPQGRGANVLTF. The DNA of the CDR3 is TGTGCCACCAGCGAGCCACAGGGTCGTGGGGCCAACGTCCTGACTTTC.

This clone was found many times. The chain is built from TRBV6-6 and TRBJ1-2; D call uncertain. The V gene lost 0 bases and the J gene lost 5 bases, with 13 bases spanning the gap. There are 15 residues in the CDR3. Germline V gene sequence: CDR1 MNHNY, CDR2 SVGAGI (reference sequence). CDR3 amino acids: CASSYSGGSEYGYTF. The DNA for the CDR3 is TGTGCCAGCAGTTACTCGGGTGGTTCTGAGTATGGCTACACCTTC.

The V call is TRBV6-4, the J call TRBJ1-5, with TRBD1 matching 8 bases. With 3 bases clipped from V and 4 bases from J, the junction kept 5 bases outside the gene matches. Per germline, CDR1 MRHNA and CDR2 SNTAGT. CDR3 length equals 15 residues. The CDR3 sequence: CASSEDRGQNQPQHF. As DNA, the CDR3 is TGTGCCAGCAGTGAAGACAGGGGCCAGAATCAGCCCCAGCATTTT.

The rearrangement uses TRBV5-1 and TRBJ2-2; the match to TRBD2 covers 7 bases. Trimming at V came to 0 bases and at J to 4 bases, leaving 3 bases not matched to a gene. CDR3 length: 15 residues. Germline lookup yields CDR1 SGHRS and CDR2 YFSETQ. CDR3 sequence reads: CASSLGLAITGELFF. The CDR3 DNA follows: TGCGCCAGCAGCTTGGGACTAGCAATCACCGGGGAGCTGTTTTTT.

This clone was observed a single time. The gene calls are TRBV6-4 and TRBJ2-2; D may be TRBD1 (6 bases). This CDR3 spans 15 amino acids. Looked up from germline, CDR1 is MRHNA and CDR2 is SNTAGT. V dropped 0 bases and J dropped 6 bases, with 11 bases sitting between them. The CDR3 protein is CASSDSQGSAGELFF. The CDR3 nucleotides read TGTGCCAGCAGTGACTCCCAGGGGAGTGCCGGGGAGCTGTTTTTT.

This rearrangement joins TRBV28 to TRBJ1-4; D is unresolved. Trimming took off 4 bases at V and 3 bases at J, with 12 bases between the two ends. Germline CDR1 and CDR2: MDHEN and SYDVKM. The CDR3 has 15 residues. As DNA, the CDR3 is TGTGCCAGCAGTTCCCTCGAGGGAGCTAATGAAAAACTGTTTTTT. Its translation is CASSSLEGANEKLFF.

The chain joins TRBV30 to TRBJ1-2; 7 bases are shared with TRBD1. This CDR3 has 15 amino acids. Germline V gene sequence: CDR1 GTSNPN, CDR2 SVGIG (reference sequence). The CDR3 is CAGSLEGQTLYGYTF. The CDR3, as DNA: TGTGCTGGGAGCCTTGAGGGACAGACTCTCTATGGCTACACCTTC.

This clone was seen repeatedly, ten times or more. The J gene is TRBJ1-4, the V gene TRBV4-1; possible D gene TRBD1, 5 bases. The CDR3 contains 14 residues. CDR1 and CDR2 from the germline V gene are MGHRA and YSYEKL. V was pared by 4 bases and J by 0 bases, with 6 bases between. DNA for the CDR3: TGCGCCAGCAGCCGACAGACAACTAATGAAAAACTGTTTTTT. This translates into CASSRQTTNEKLFF.

The rearrangement uses TRBV7-9 and TRBJ2-1, with 14 bases matching TRBD2. The CDR3 runs 16 residues. V shed 1 base, J shed 13 bases, and the junction held 9 bases outside the gene matches. The germline V gene encodes CDR1 SEHNR and CDR2 FQNEAQ (reference sequence). The CDR3 protein is CASSLDSTTSGRAQFF. DNA of the CDR3: TGTGCCAGCAGCTTAGACTCCACGACTAGCGGGAGGGCCCAGTTCTTC.

V usage is TRBV5-1 and J usage is TRBJ2-1; perhaps TRBD1 as D (6 bases). The CDR3 spans 15 residues. Trimming removed 5 bases from V and 2 bases from J, with 14 bases in between. Germline V gene sequence: CDR1 SGHRS, CDR2 YFSETQ. CDR3 nucleotides: TGCGCCAGCAGTAGGGGGACCGGAACCTACAATGAGCAGTTCTTC. It is translated as CASSRGTGTYNEQFF.

The chain couples TRBV19 to TRBJ2-2; TRBD1 might be the D (6 bases). CDR1 and CDR2 (germline): LNHDA, SQIVND (reference sequence). Trimming stripped 6 bases from V and 5 bases from J, with 13 bases between. This CDR3 is built from 14 residues. CDR3 residues: CASRRGTGTGELFF. The CDR3 DNA reads TGTGCCAGTAGAAGGGGGACGGGGACCGGGGAGCTGTTTTTT. Drawing the rest from reference TRBV19 and TRBJ2-2, the complete variable domain is DGGITQSPKYLFRKEGQNVTLSCEQNLNHDAMYWYRQDPGQGLRLIYYSQIVNDFQKGDIAEGYSVSREKKESFPLTVTSAQKNPTAFYLCASRRGTGTGELFFGEGSRLTVL.

A remark on this clone: Other DNA sequences of this sample code for an identical CDR3. The chain carries TRBV28 and TRBJ1-2, with 7 bases matching TRBD1. Germline CDR1 reads MDHEN; CDR2 reads SYDVKM. The CDR3 runs 14 residues. The trim removed 3 bases at V and 2 bases at J, leaving 3 bases unmatched. CDR3: CASSFQTGNYGYTF. The DNA of the CDR3 is TGTGCCAGCAGTTTCCAGACAGGGAACTATGGCTACACCTTC.

This sequence joins TRBV5-6 and TRBJ2-3; TRBD1 aligns across 7 bases. Germline trimming cut 2 bases from V and 12 bases from J; bases unmatched to any gene: 3. The germline V gene has CDR1 SGHDT and CDR2 YYEEEE. The CDR3 has 11 residues. The CDR3 spells CASSFGQVQYF. CDR3 coding DNA: TGTGCCAGCAGCTTCGGACAGGTTCAGTATTTT.

This clone was detected once. The V call is TRBV5-5, the J call TRBJ2-7; D gene unclear. Germline CDR1 reads SGHKS; CDR2 reads YYEKEE (reference sequence). This CDR3 contains 15 residues. The V end was cut by 0 bases, the J end by 4 bases, with 14 bases between. CDR3: CASSLDPDPLYEQYF. CDR3 sequence (DNA): TGTGCCAGCAGCTTGGACCCGGATCCTTTATACGAGCAGTACTTC.

The rearrangement links TRBV11-3 to TRBJ1-1; D is ambiguous. V was pared by 4 bases and J by 5 bases, with 11 bases between. In germline, CDR1 is SGHNT, CDR2 YENEEA. The CDR3 is 13 residues long. The CDR3 sequence is CASSSATWTEAFF. CDR3 sequence (DNA): TGTGCCAGCAGCTCGGCTACGTGGACTGAAGCTTTCTTT.

The chain combines TRBV6-1 with TRBJ1-2; maybe TRBD1 (5 bases). V gave up 6 bases and J gave up 0 bases, with 8 bases separating them. The CDR3 is 13 residues long. Germline V gives CDR1 MNHNS, CDR2 SASEGT. CDR3 nucleotides: TGTGCCAGCAGCGACAGATCTAACTATGGCTACACCTTC. Encoded protein: CASSDRSNYGYTF.

The chain employs TRBV19 and TRBJ2-5; TRBD2 is a possible D gene (6 bases). CDR3 length equals 13 residues. Germline V gene lookup returns CDR1 LNHDA and CDR2 SQIVND (reference sequence). V was shortened by 5 bases and J by 5 bases, with 12 bases between the two germline ends. CDR3 region: CASSRSRGETQYF. Here the CDR3 DNA reads TGTGCCAGTAGTCGGTCTCGGGGGGAGACCCAGTACTTC.

Only a few counts were recorded for this clone. The sample carries other DNA sequences with the same CDR3. The CDR3 region is CASSPGTSYEQYF. The DNA for the CDR3 is TGTGCCAGCTCACCCGGGACTTCATACGAGCAGTACTTC. The V call is TRBV18, the J call TRBJ2-7; a weak D match, TRBD2 (6 bases). The germline V gene has CDR1 KGHSH and CDR2 LQKENI. This CDR3 comprises 13 residues. V lost 3 bases to trimming and J lost 4 bases, with 10 bases between them.

The genes are TRBV5-4 and TRBJ2-6; D gene ambiguous. CDR3 size: 14 residues. Between the trimmed V and J ends, which lost 6 bases and 0 bases, there was a span of 7 bases. The germline gives CDR1 SGHNT, CDR2 YYREEE (reference sequence). This CDR3 is CASKRSSGANVLTF. The DNA for the CDR3 is TGTGCCAGCAAGAGGAGCTCTGGGGCCAACGTCCTGACTTTC.

V and J are TRBV2 and TRBJ2-7; the match to TRBD2 covers 10 bases. Germline CDR1 is SNHLY and CDR2 is FYNNEI. The CDR3 is 15 amino acids. V lost 10 bases and J lost 4; bases outside the gene matches: 13. CDR3 sequence reads: CANKVLAGAQYEQYF. CDR3 nucleotide sequence: TGTGCCAACAAGGTGCTAGCGGGAGCTCAGTACGAGCAGTACTTC. Drawing the rest from reference TRBV2 and TRBJ2-7, the complete variable domain is EPEVTQTPSHQVTQMGQEVILRCVPISNHLYFYWYRQILGQKVEFLVSFYNNEISEKSEIFDDQFSVERPDGSNFTLKIRSTKLEDSAMYFCANKVLAGAQYEQYFGPGTRLTVT.

The gene calls are TRBV4-1 and TRBJ1-4; D not resolved. The CDR3 covers 21 residues. The germline V gene has CDR1 MGHRA and CDR2 YSYEKL. Trimming removed 3 bases from V and 12 bases from J, with 38 bases in between. Written as DNA, the CDR3 is TGCGCCAGCAGCCAGCCCGTTGGGAGGAGGTGGGAGGAGGCCACCAGTCGGCAACTGTTTTTT. This sequence encodes CASSQPVGRRWEEATSRQLFF.

This clone occurred a few times. This sample includes further DNA sequences coding for the same CDR3. The rearrangement uses TRBV5-1 and TRBJ2-2; D uncertain. V lost 0 bases and J 5 bases, leaving 5 bases between the germline ends. The CDR3 is 13 amino acids. CDR1 and CDR2 from the germline V gene are SGHRS and YFSETQ. The CDR3 bases are TGCGCCAGCAGCTTGGCCGGGACCGGGGAGCTGTTTTTT. It translates to CASSLAGTGELFF.

The genes are TRBV2 and TRBJ2-7; D is perhaps TRBD1 or TRBD2 (5 bases each). Germline V gene sequence: CDR1 SNHLY, CDR2 FYNNEI. The CDR3 spans 15 residues. V was trimmed by 4 bases and J by 3 bases, leaving 16 bases between them. The CDR3 bases are TGTGCCAGCAGTGCGGGACCGACCCCCATCTACGAGCAGTACTTC. Its translation is CASSAGPTPIYEQYF.

As regards this clone: This may be a read error, as it is one base from a much larger clone. The J gene is TRBJ1-1, the V gene TRBV7-3, with 8 bases that match TRBD1. Germline-derived CDR1 and CDR2 are SGHTA and FQGTGA. The CDR3 is 14 residues long. With V trimmed by 2 bases and J by 1 base, 0 bases remained unmatched. The CDR3 protein is CASSLDRGNTEAFF. The CDR3 nucleotides read TGTGCCAGCAGCTTAGACAGGGGGAACACTGAAGCTTTCTTT.

This sequence joins TRBV18 and TRBJ2-7; D perhaps matches TRBD2 (5 bases). This CDR3 has 12 residues. Trimming stripped 3 bases from V and 6 bases from J, with 9 bases between. Germline lookup yields CDR1 KGHSH and CDR2 LQKENI. CDR3 loop: CASSPTTSEQYF. The CDR3 DNA reads as TGTGCCAGCTCACCTACCACTAGCGAGCAGTACTTC.

This clone was seen only once. In DNA, the CDR3 is TGTGCCAGCAGTGAAATGGCTAGCGGGAGGCCTGAGCAGTTCTTC. The encoded protein is CASSEMASGRPEQFF. The chain is built from TRBV2 and TRBJ2-1; 11 bases agree with TRBD2. Germline assignment: CDR1 SNHLY and CDR2 FYNNEI. V shed 2 bases and J 9 bases; nucleotides not matched to a gene: 6. The CDR3 runs 15 residues.

This chain links TRBV19 with TRBJ2-6; the match to TRBD1 covers 9 bases. The length of the CDR3 is 17 residues. V lost 4 bases and J lost 4; bases outside the gene matches: 8. CDR1 and CDR2 (germline): LNHDA, SQIVND (reference sequence). Here the CDR3 DNA reads TGTGCCAGTAGTACGGGACAGGGAGACTCGGGGGCCAACGTCCTGACTTTC. As protein: CASSTGQGDSGANVLTF. Variable domain in full (rest from reference TRBV19 and TRBJ2-6): DGGITQSPKYLFRKEGQNVTLSCEQNLNHDAMYWYRQDPGQGLRLIYYSQIVNDFQKGDIAEGYSVSREKKESFPLTVTSAQKNPTAFYLCASSTGQGDSGANVLTFGAGSRLTVL.

This clone was recorded at least ten times. Written as DNA, the CDR3 is TGTGCCAGCAGCGCGCAGGGACAGGGGGCCGACGAGCAGTACTTC. Translating gives CASSAQGQGADEQYF. The chain joins TRBV7-9 to TRBJ2-7, with 12 bases that match TRBD1. Trimming cost V 5 bases and J 5 bases; bases outside gene matches: 7. Germline lookup yields CDR1 SEHNR and CDR2 FQNEAQ (reference sequence). This CDR3 is built from 15 residues.